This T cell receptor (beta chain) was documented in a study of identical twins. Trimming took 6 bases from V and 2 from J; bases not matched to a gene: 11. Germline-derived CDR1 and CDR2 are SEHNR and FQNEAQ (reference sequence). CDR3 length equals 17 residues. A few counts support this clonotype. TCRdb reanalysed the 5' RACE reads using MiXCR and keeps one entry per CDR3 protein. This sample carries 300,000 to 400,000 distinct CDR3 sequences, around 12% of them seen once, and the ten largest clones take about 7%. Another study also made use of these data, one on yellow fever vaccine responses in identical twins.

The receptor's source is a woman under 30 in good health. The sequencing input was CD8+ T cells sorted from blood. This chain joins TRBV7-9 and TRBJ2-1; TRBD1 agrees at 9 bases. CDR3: CASSFPGRDRAYNEQFF. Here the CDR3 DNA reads TGTGCCAGCAGTTTTCCGGGTAGGGACAGGGCCTACAATGAGCAGTTCTTC.